The T cell receptor (beta chain) described here comes from a study of Ad26.COV2.S vaccination and SARS-CoV-2 variants. Treatment indicated: some 20 received Ad26.COV2.S at low or high dose, single or two shots; about five received placebo; per-sample allocation not given. All samples were drawn on day 63, counting from the first vaccine or placebo injection. This clone was picked up a small number of times. From germline, CDR1 is MGHRA and CDR2 YSYEKL. This CDR3 has 15 amino acids. Trimming removed 4 bases at V and 1 base at J, with 13 bases between. Only in-frame clones appear in the TCRdb table, and some are missing; sequencing was by immunoSEQ multiplex PCR. The sample has hundreds of thousands of clones, more than 75% seen once.

The clonotype originates from a person aged 18 to 59 who received the Ad26.COV2.S COVID-19 vaccine or a placebo. The chain links TRBV4-1 to TRBJ1-2, with D possibly matching TRBD1 (5 bases). The sample was peripheral blood, taken in a trial of Ad26.COV2.S vaccine versus placebo. The CDR3 coding sequence is TGCGCCAGCAGCCCACAGGACGCTTTTAACTATGGCTACACCTTC. Amino acid sequence: CASSPQDAFNYGYTF.